This entry lists 2 T cell receptor beta chains sequenced from one sample in a study of Ad26.COV2.S vaccination and SARS-CoV-2 variants. Treatment noted: 19 received Ad26.COV2.S at low or high dose, single or two shots; 5 received placebo; per-sample allocation not given. Specimen acquisition occurred on day 63 following the initial vaccine or placebo injection. The data were produced by immunoSEQ multiplex PCR, yet TCRdb's version contains in-frame clones alone and is incomplete. The table lists about 430,000 clones, about nine tenths of them singletons, with 12% in the top ten. The sample consisted of peripheral blood, taken in a trial of Ad26.COV2.S vaccine versus placebo. The receptors shown here come from a person between 18 and 60 years old who received the Ad26.COV2.S COVID-19 vaccine or a placebo.

In this sample, this clone turned up once. The V and J genes are TRBV27 and TRBJ2-1; 13 bases fit TRBD2. The ends lost 3 bases at V and 4 bases at J; junction bases unmatched: 6. Germline CDR1 and CDR2: MNHEY and SMNVEV (reference sequence). The CDR3 runs to 17 residues. The DNA for the CDR3 is TGTGCCAGCAGTTTCCGGACTAGCGGGAGTCCGTACAATGAGCAGTTCTTC. It is translated as CASSFRTSGSPYNEQFF.

The genes are TRBV6-2 or TRBV6-3 and TRBJ2-2; possibly TRBD1 or TRBD2 for D (5 bases each). Germline CDR1 is MNHEY and CDR2 is SVGEGT. V lost 2 bases to trimming and J lost 8 bases, with 30 bases between them. CDR3 length: 20 residues. CDR3 loop: CASSYEDKRLGAASAGELFF. The CDR3 DNA is TGTGCCAGCAGTTACGAGGACAAGCGTCTGGGAGCGGCCTCCGCGGGGGAGCTGTTTTTT.